This TCR beta chain was identified in a study of blood T cell repertoires in COVID-19 (dated by TCRdb to about 2020). About the full investigation: Collaborator samples came from the United States, Italy and Spain and covered acute and convalescent phases of COVID-19. The sample metadata nearly always contained a de-identified subject ID, COVID-19 status, age in years and sex. HLA class I and class II types, where available, came from metadata supplied by the sample provider rather than from assay-based typing. Samples came from the ongoing ImmuneRACE study (first 160 participants) plus 1,254 subjects from 6 global collaborators. The material from the prospective study consisted of cDNA or gDNA derived from T cells, B-cell-depleted T cells, or PBMCs. The repertoires were made available in a free public database intended to serve as a resource for research on the immune response to SARS-CoV-2. The dataset comprised deeply sampled blood TCRbeta repertoires from subjects exposed to, actively infected with, or recovered from COVID-19.

Remarks on this clone: No cognate antigen has been identified for it. Base qualities are not recorded, but no much larger clone differs from it by a single base.

On the study overall, not on this receptor specifically: The quantity of clinical and demographic metadata differed by source and by participant and was supplied without curation.

TCRbeta CDR3 regions were amplified from genomic DNA by means of the immunoSEQ Assay, a bias-controlled multiplex PCR. The published analysis was carried out like this. Within the assay, amplification of reference gene primers was used to estimate how many nucleated cells each sample contained. To quantify the absolute abundance of each unique TCRbeta CDR3 rearrangement, sequence reads were collapsed and filtered. For each sample, productive Simpson clonality was calculated as the square root of Simpson's diversity index across productive rearrangements. TCRdb carries this immuneACCESS record with in-frame sequences only. Its versions omit some clonotypes, under half of them owing to an unresolved V gene in the studies checked, with the rest unexplained. The V and J calls and clone size are taken from that table; D and trimming were inferred from the DNA. Counted in this sample were 200,000 to 300,000 clones; approximately 86% of them appeared once. The ten largest clones capture about 2.1% of the sample.

Each collaborating institution followed its own protocols to collect whole blood in K2EDTA tubes. Collaborator samples were shipped for TCRbeta analysis as frozen whole blood, isolated PBMCs, or DNA extracted from either sample type. The CDR3 measures 18 amino acids from cysteine to phenylalanine. Only the CDR3 portion is preserved as DNA: 54 bases, with reading frame beginning at the first base. Based on the germline V gene (reference sequence), the CDR1 and CDR2 sequences are LNHDA and SQIVND. At the junction V is shortened by 4 bases and J by 0 bases; bases outside the gene matches: 14. This chain joins TRBV19 to TRBJ2-7; TRBD2 matches 8 bases in the middle. The material sequenced was peripheral blood. This receptor was identified in a man aged 25-45 years with active or convalescent COVID-19. At the DNA level, the sequence is TGTGCCAGTAGTAGCGGGGGGCTGTCTCCCATCGGCTCCTACGAGCAGTACTTC. Translated, this is CASSSGGLSPIGSYEQYF. Reference TRBV19 and TRBJ2-7 genes cover what lies past the CDR3, so the full variable domain is DGGITQSPKYLFRKEGQNVTLSCEQNLNHDAMYWYRQDPGQGLRLIYYSQIVNDFQKGDIAEGYSVSREKKESFPLTVTSAQKNPTAFYLCASSSGGLSPIGSYEQYFGPGTRLTVT.